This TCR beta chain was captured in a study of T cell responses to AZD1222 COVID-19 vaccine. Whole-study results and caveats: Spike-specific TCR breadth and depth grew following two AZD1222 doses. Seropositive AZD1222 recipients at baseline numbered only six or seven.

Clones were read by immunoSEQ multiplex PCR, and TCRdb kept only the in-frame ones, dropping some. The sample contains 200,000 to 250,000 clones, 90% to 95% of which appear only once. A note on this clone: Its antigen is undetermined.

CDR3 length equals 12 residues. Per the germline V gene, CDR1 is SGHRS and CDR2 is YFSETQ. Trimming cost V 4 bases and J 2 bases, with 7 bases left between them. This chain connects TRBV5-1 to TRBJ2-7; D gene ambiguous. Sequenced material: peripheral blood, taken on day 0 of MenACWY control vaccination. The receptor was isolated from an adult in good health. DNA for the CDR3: TGCGCCAGCAGCGACACAGCCTACGAGCAGTACTTC. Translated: CASSDTAYEQYF.